Here is one T cell receptor (beta chain) with its context. TCRdb's table, derived via immunoSEQ multiplex PCR, lists solely in-frame clones and lacks some. Here the sample spans about 210,000 clones, 86% being singletons. Across under 25 US areas, participants ranged in age from 18 to 89 years. Participants reported their clinical history, and cohort assignment relied on those reports. The data are from a study of blood T cell repertoires in COVID-19. The specimen was PBMCs or T cells enriched from blood (not recorded which). The source of this sequence is a woman aged 25 to 45 who had been exposed to COVID-19.

CDR3 amino acids: CASSGTMDQPQHF. The CDR3 DNA follows: TGTGCCAGCAGTGGGACAATGGATCAGCCCCAGCATTTT. The rearrangement joins TRBV12-3 or TRBV12-4 to TRBJ1-5; possibly TRBD1 for D (6 bases). V lost 5 bases and J lost 5, with 10 bases in between. The CDR3 extends over 13 amino acids.